This entry lists 23 T cell receptor beta chains sequenced from one sample in a study of blood T cell repertoires in COVID-19. Sequencing used immunoSEQ multiplex PCR; TCRdb keeps in-frame clones, though not all of them. The sample lists 200,000 to 250,000 clones, about 87% seen once, with approximately 3% in the top ten. Sequenced: peripheral blood. All receptors derive from a man in his 60s with acute or convalescent COVID-19.

The gene calls are TRBV5-1 and TRBJ1-1; TRBD1 matches 7 bases. The CDR3 covers 13 residues. The V gene end was trimmed by 1 base and the J gene end by 8 bases; junction bases not matched to a gene: 5. The germline CDR1 and CDR2 sequences are SGHRS and YFSETQ. The CDR3, as DNA: TGCGCCAGCAGCTTGAGGACAGGCGACGAAGCTTTCTTT. Its translation is CASSLRTGDEAFF.

V and J are TRBV5-4 and TRBJ2-1; weak D call: TRBD2 (6 bases). This CDR3 is 15 amino acids long. Deletions cut 4 bases from V and 2 bases from J, with 13 bases between. Germline V gives CDR1 SGHNT, CDR2 YYREEE (reference sequence). The CDR3 DNA sequence: TGTGCCAGCAGCCTCGTAGCGGAGACCTACAATGAGCAGTTCTTC. Encoded protein: CASSLVAETYNEQFF. Combining the CDR3 with reference TRBV5-4 and TRBJ2-1 gives the whole variable domain ETGVTQSPTHLIKTRGQQVTLRCSSQSGHNTVSWYQQALGQGPQFIFQYYREEENGRGNFPPRFSGLQFPNYSSELNVNALELDDSALYLCASSLVAETYNEQFFGPGTRLTVL.

This clone was seen a single time. The rearrangement joins TRBV4-1 to TRBJ2-7; TRBD2 matches 14 bases. This CDR3 region has 15 residues. Trimming took 6 bases from V and 1 from J; bases not matched to a gene: 2. The V gene's germline CDR1 is MGHRA and CDR2 YSYEKL. DNA for the CDR3: TGCGCCAGCAGGCGGACTAGCGGGGGGTCCTACGAGCAGTACTTC. This sequence encodes CASRRTSGGSYEQYF.

The V and J genes are TRBV29-1 and TRBJ1-2; TRBD1 agrees at 7 bases. Germline V lookup: CDR1 SQVTM, CDR2 ANQGSEA. The CDR3 sequence is 12 residues long. V dropped 7 bases and J dropped 3; count of bases not matched to a gene: 5. The CDR3: CSARTGDYGYTF. CDR3 in DNA: TGCAGCGCCCGGACAGGAGACTATGGCTACACCTTC. Complete variable domain (other parts from reference TRBV29-1 and TRBJ1-2): SAVISQKPSRDICQRGTSLTIQCQVDSQVTMMFWYRQQPGQSLTLIATANQGSEATYESGFVIDKFPISRPNLTFSTLTVSNMSPEDSSIYLCSARTGDYGYTFGSGTRLTVV.

This clone has more than one count but fewer than ten. The chain combines TRBV5-1 with TRBJ2-5; 12 nucleotides agree with TRBD2. The CDR3 is 16 residues long. Germline V CDR1 and CDR2: SGHRS, YFSETQ. V shed 3 bases, J shed 5 bases, and the junction held 8 bases outside the gene matches. DNA of the CDR3: TGCGCCAGCAGCTCGCTAGCGGGGGGGCCAGGGGAGACCCAGTACTTC. The encoded protein is CASSSLAGGPGETQYF.

The chain couples TRBV6-2 or TRBV6-3 to TRBJ1-6, with D tentatively TRBD1 (5 bases). Germline V gene sequence: CDR1 MNHEY, CDR2 SVGEGT. The V end lost 3 bases, the J end lost 14 bases, and 17 bases lay between the germline ends. The CDR3 spans 14 residues. This chain's CDR3 is CASSYQGSFKALHF. The CDR3 DNA reads TGTGCCAGCAGTTATCAGGGCTCTTTTAAGGCCCTCCACTTT.

The chain links TRBV6-2 or TRBV6-3 to TRBJ2-5; D gene uncertain. Germline V CDR1 and CDR2: MNHEY, SVGEGT. The CDR3 consists of 14 residues. V was trimmed by 5 bases and J by 2 bases, leaving 12 bases between them. As DNA, the CDR3 is TGTGCCAGCAGTCGAGACTCGAGACAAGAGACCCAGTACTTC. It yields the protein CASSRDSRQETQYF.

The chain is built from TRBV6-4 and TRBJ1-2; 8 bases line up with TRBD1. V shed 6 bases, J shed 8 bases, and the junction held 11 bases outside the gene matches. The CDR3 has 14 amino acids. CDR1 is MRHNA and CDR2 is SNTAGT in the germline V gene. This CDR3 is CASSGGRGRGGYTF. CDR3 nucleotides: TGTGCCAGCAGCGGGGGCAGGGGGCGCGGAGGCTACACCTTC.

The rearrangement uses TRBV3-1 (or the pseudogene TRBV3-2) and TRBJ2-7, with 9 bases aligning to TRBD2. The CDR3 sequence is 16 residues long. Germline loops: CDR1 LGHDT, CDR2 YNNKEL (reference sequence). J gave up 3 bases and V 4 bases, and 10 bases lay outside the gene matches. In DNA form, the CDR3 reads TGTGCCAGCAGCCGAGTCAATAGCGGGGGATACTACGAGCAGTACTTC. It translates to CASSRVNSGGYYEQYF.

This clone was counted once. DNA of the CDR3: TGTGCCAGCAGCTTAGGGTCAGGAACCCACTACGAGCAGTACTTC. It yields the protein CASSLGSGTHYEQYF. The V gene is TRBV7-9, the J gene TRBJ2-7, with D hard to call. CDR1 SEHNR and CDR2 FQNEAQ come from the germline V gene (reference sequence). V was shortened by 1 base and J by 3 bases, with 13 bases between the two germline ends. This CDR3 contains 15 residues.

The genes are TRBV7-9 and TRBJ1-2, with 9 bases lining up with TRBD1. Germline lookup yields CDR1 SEHNR and CDR2 FQNEAQ (reference sequence). The V and J ends lost 1 base and 3 bases, in that order; junction bases with no gene match: 0. CDR3 length equals 14 residues. The CDR3 region is CASSLGTGDYGYTF. CDR3 DNA: TGTGCCAGCAGCTTAGGGACAGGGGACTATGGCTACACCTTC.

V gene TRBV27 combines with J gene TRBJ2-5; 7 nucleotides match TRBD1. Germline V CDR1 and CDR2: MNHEY, SMNVEV (reference sequence). The junction had 10 bases not matched to a gene; V was cut back by 4 bases and J by 2 bases. The CDR3 totals 16 residues. As DNA, the CDR3 is TGTGCCAGCAGTTCTTTCGGATGGGACAGACAAGAGACCCAGTACTTC. Translating gives CASSSFGWDRQETQYF.

The chain links TRBV7-3 to TRBJ2-1; 8 bases are shared with TRBD2. Trimming at V came to 5 bases and at J to 1 base, leaving 4 bases not matched to a gene. The CDR3 runs to 15 residues. Germline V gene lookup returns CDR1 SGHTA and CDR2 FQGTGA. The CDR3 DNA sequence: TGTGCCAGCAGCGTCTTAGCGGGGTCCTACAATGAGCAGTTCTTC. Translated: CASSVLAGSYNEQFF.

This clone was picked up one time. V and J are TRBV4-1 and TRBJ2-1; D unclear. The CDR3 extends over 14 amino acids. V gave up 0 bases and J gave up 4 bases, with 7 bases separating them. Per germline, CDR1 MGHRA and CDR2 YSYEKL. The CDR3 DNA is TGCGCCAGCAGCCAAGATGAGGTATACAATGAGCAGTTCTTC. Translating gives CASSQDEVYNEQFF.

This clone was detected a few times. The V call is TRBV4-3, the J call TRBJ1-2; tentatively, D is TRBD1 (6 bases). The CDR3 contains 15 residues. The V gene lost 1 base and the J gene lost 8 bases, with 17 bases spanning the gap. Germline V gives CDR1 LGHNA, CDR2 YSLEER. Written as DNA, the CDR3 is TGCGCCAGCAGCCAAGGTTGGGACACACCTCAAGGCTACACCTTC. It codes for CASSQGWDTPQGYTF.

To note about this clone: The same CDR3 also results from other DNA sequences found in this sample. The chain couples TRBV7-2 to TRBJ1-1; 8 nucleotides line up with TRBD1. The ends lost 5 bases at V and 1 base at J; junction bases unmatched: 3. CDR3 length equals 14 residues. CDR1 is SGHTA and CDR2 is FQGNSA in the germline V gene. The CDR3 coding sequence is TGTGCCAGCAGCCCCGGACAGGGGAACACTGAAGCTTTCTTT. Residues: CASSPGQGNTEAFF.

The chain employs TRBV7-6 and TRBJ2-7, with 10 bases identical to TRBD1. This CDR3 region has 14 residues. J was trimmed by 5 bases and V by 5 bases; bases with no gene match: 6. Germline V gives CDR1 SGHVS, CDR2 FNYEAQ. CDR3 in amino acids: CASSIRQGADEQYF. CDR3 nucleotides: TGTGCCAGCAGCATAAGACAGGGGGCTGACGAGCAGTACTTC.

The chain couples TRBV29-1 to TRBJ2-7; D possibly corresponds to TRBD1 (6 bases). CDR1 is SQVTM, CDR2 ANQGSEA, per germline. This CDR3 region has 11 residues. Between the trimmed V and J ends, which lost 6 bases and 4 bases, there was a span of 10 bases. The CDR3 nucleotides are TGCAGCGTCAAACAGGGATACGAGCAGTACTTC. Protein sequence: CSVKQGYEQYF.

The V and J genes are TRBV9 and TRBJ2-1, with D perhaps matching TRBD1 (5 bases). The CDR3 runs to 16 residues. Germline V gene data show CDR1 as SGDLS and CDR2 as YYNGEE. Trimming took 3 bases from V and 5 from J, leaving 18 bases between them. CDR3 amino acids: CASSAMGQKYNNEQFF. CDR3 nucleotides: TGTGCCAGCAGCGCTATGGGGCAAAAGTATAACAATGAGCAGTTCTTC.

The V gene is TRBV18, the J gene TRBJ1-6; no firm D call. CDR1 is KGHSH, CDR2 LQKENI, per germline. Trimming removed 4 bases at V and 7 bases at J, with 14 bases between. The CDR3 has 15 residues. The chain's CDR3 is CASSLREPRNSPLHF. In DNA, the CDR3 is TGTGCCAGCTCACTTCGGGAACCCAGGAATTCACCCCTCCACTTT. Full variable domain (outside the CDR3, taken from reference TRBV18 and TRBJ1-6): NAGVMQNPRHLVRRRGQEARLRCSPMKGHSHVYWYRQLPEEGLKFMVYLQKENIIDESGMPKERFSAEFPKEGPSILRIQQVVRGDSAAYFCASSLREPRNSPLHFGNGTRLTVT.

The V call is TRBV2, the J call TRBJ1-1; a possible D gene is TRBD1 (5 bases). The CDR3 runs to 13 residues. Trimming pared 8 bases from V and 0 bases from J, leaving 10 bases between. The V gene's germline CDR1 is SNHLY and CDR2 FYNNEI. In DNA form, the CDR3 reads TGTGCCAGCGGGGCCTTGGTGAACACTGAAGCTTTCTTT. Amino acid sequence: CASGALVNTEAFF.

This chain links TRBV3-1 (or the pseudogene TRBV3-2) with TRBJ1-5; D is uncertain. The CDR3 length is 13 residues. CDR1 is LGHDT and CDR2 is YNNKEL in the germline V gene (reference sequence). V dropped 3 bases and J dropped 7 bases, with 10 bases sitting between them. The CDR3 region is CASSHGLRQPQHF. The CDR3 DNA sequence: TGTGCCAGCAGCCACGGTCTACGGCAGCCCCAGCATTTT.

The chain is built from TRBV18 and TRBJ1-1, with a possible D match to TRBD1 (5 bases). Trimming removed 6 bases at V and 1 base at J, with 12 bases between. This CDR3 contains 14 residues. Germline CDR1 KGHSH, CDR2 LQKENI. CDR3 coding DNA: TGTGCCAGCTCCCTGTCGACAGCGAACACTGAAGCTTTCTTT. Protein sequence: CASSLSTANTEAFF.